The 20 T cell receptor beta chains listed next were all sequenced from one sample in a study of T cell changes during pregnancy in multiple sclerosis. Only in-frame clones appear in the TCRdb table, and some are missing; sequencing was by immunoSEQ multiplex PCR. The repertoire includes over 45,000 clones, roughly 88% of them detected once, and 0.95% to 1.5% sits in the top ten. The source was CD4+ T cells from peripheral blood mononuclear cells, collected in the second trimester of pregnancy. The receptor source for this set is a female donor with multiple sclerosis, enrolled in a pregnancy study.

The CDR3 loop reads CASSLVRTGNEQFF. The CDR3 bases are TGTGCCAGCAGCTTAGTACGGACAGGCAATGAGCAGTTCTTC. The chain recombines TRBV7-9 with TRBJ2-1, with TRBD1 matching over 7 bases. CDR3 length equals 14 residues. From germline, CDR1 is SEHNR and CDR2 FQNEAQ (reference sequence). V gave up 1 base and J gave up 6 bases; unmatched junction bases: 3. Full variable domain (remainder filled in from reference TRBV7-9 and TRBJ2-1): DTGVSQNPRHKITKRGQNVTFRCDPISEHNRLYWYRQTLGQGPEFLTYFQNEAQLEKSRLLSDRFSAERPKGSFSTLEIQRTEQGDSAMYLCASSLVRTGNEQFFGPGTRLTVL.

This chain uses TRBV28 with TRBJ1-1; 8 bases are a match to TRBD1. The germline V gene has CDR1 MDHEN and CDR2 SYDVKM. The CDR3 consists of 14 residues. V shed 4 bases and J 5 bases; nucleotides not matched to a gene: 6. CDR3 in amino acids: CASSSIYRGTEAFF. The CDR3 bases are TGTGCCAGCAGTTCCATCTACAGGGGGACTGAAGCTTTCTTT.

V gene TRBV5-4 combines with J gene TRBJ2-1, with TRBD2 matching over 13 bases. Germline lookup yields CDR1 SGHNT and CDR2 YYREEE (reference sequence). V trimming: 1 base; J trimming: 5 bases; junction bases outside the gene matches: 3. This CDR3 is built from 16 residues. Here the CDR3 reads CASSLQTSGRNNEQFF. The CDR3 bases are TGTGCCAGCAGCTTGCAGACTAGCGGGAGGAACAATGAGCAGTTCTTC. The whole variable domain, filled in from reference TRBV5-4 and TRBJ2-1, reads ETGVTQSPTHLIKTRGQQVTLRCSSQSGHNTVSWYQQALGQGPQFIFQYYREEENGRGNFPPRFSGLQFPNYSSELNVNALELDDSALYLCASSLQTSGRNNEQFFGPGTRLTVL.

This chain uses TRBV5-1 with TRBJ1-1, with 7 bases lining up with TRBD1. The V segment lost 0 bases and the J segment 5 bases; nucleotides outside the gene matches: 7. Germline V gives CDR1 SGHRS, CDR2 YFSETQ. This CDR3 is 15 amino acids long. The CDR3 loop reads CASSLDSGGITEAFF. The CDR3 DNA follows: TGCGCCAGCAGCTTGGATTCAGGGGGAATTACTGAAGCTTTCTTT. The variable domain in full, with the rest retrieved from reference TRBV5-1 and TRBJ1-1, is KAGVTQTPRYLIKTRGQQVTLSCSPISGHRSVSWYQQTPGQGLQFLFEYFSETQRNKGNFPGRFSGRQFSNSRSEMNVSTLELGDSALYLCASSLDSGGITEAFFGQGTRLTVV.

The J gene is TRBJ2-1, the V gene TRBV12-5; D not resolved. Germline CDR1 LGHNT, CDR2 FRNRAP. V lost 0 bases to trimming and J lost 8 bases, with 17 bases between them. This CDR3 is built from 16 residues. The CDR3 DNA is TGTGCTAGTGGTTTGGTACTGGGCAGGATCCTCGATGAGCAGTTCTTC. Its translation is CASGLVLGRILDEQFF.

This chain connects TRBV5-5 to TRBJ1-5; D remains ambiguous. Per the germline V gene, CDR1 is SGHKS and CDR2 is YYEKEE (reference sequence). The ends were cut back, 0 bases at V and 0 bases at J, with 4 bases in the middle. This CDR3 has 14 residues. The CDR3 DNA sequence: TGTGCCAGCAGCTTGGACGGTAGCAATCAGCCCCAGCATTTT. Residues: CASSLDGSNQPQHF.

This clone was seen a single time. This chain links TRBV7-6 with TRBJ2-5, with D possibly TRBD2 on 6 matching bases. Germline CDR1 SGHVS, CDR2 FNYEAQ. Trimming stripped 5 bases from V and 4 bases from J, with 14 bases between. The CDR3 has 14 residues. This CDR3 is CASSGAVGGETQYF. The CDR3 nucleotides are TGTGCCAGCAGCGGAGCAGTGGGGGGAGAGACCCAGTACTTC.

The chain recombines TRBV19 with TRBJ2-7; D gene ambiguous. V was cut by 3 bases and J by 2 bases, with 8 bases left in between. The CDR3 length is 13 residues. Germline V gene lookup returns CDR1 LNHDA and CDR2 SQIVND (reference sequence). The CDR3: CASSISLAYEQYF. As DNA, the CDR3 is TGTGCCAGTAGTATTTCCCTCGCCTACGAGCAGTACTTC.

The CDR3 DNA reads TGCAGTGCTAGCCGTAACAATGAGCAGTTCTTC. Translating it yields CSASRNNEQFF. The chain links TRBV20-1 to TRBJ2-1; unclear D gene. This CDR3 has 11 amino acids. Trimming removed 3 bases at V and 5 bases at J, with 5 bases between. Germline CDR1 reads DFQATT; CDR2 reads SNEGSKA (reference sequence).

The V call is TRBV30, the J call TRBJ1-2; 10 bases match TRBD1. The V gene's germline CDR1 is GTSNPN and CDR2 SVGIG (reference sequence). V gave up 5 bases and J gave up 4 bases; unmatched junction bases: 7. This CDR3 has 14 residues. CDR3 DNA: TGTGCCTGGTCCGGGACAGGGGAGGCCTATGGCTACACCTTC. Protein sequence: CAWSGTGEAYGYTF.

This clone has more than one count but fewer than ten. This chain links TRBV19 with TRBJ2-2; D remains ambiguous. V lost 5 bases and J 3 bases, leaving 4 bases between the germline ends. The CDR3 totals 12 residues. Germline CDR1 and CDR2: LNHDA and SQIVND (reference sequence). The CDR3 coding sequence is TGTGCCAGTAGTCATGACACCGGGGAGCTGTTTTTT. Protein sequence: CASSHDTGELFF.

This CDR3 is CASQDRGRDEVGELFF. CDR3 in DNA: TGTGCCAGCCAGGACAGGGGACGGGATGAGGTCGGGGAGCTGTTTTTT. The rearrangement uses TRBV19 and TRBJ2-2, with TRBD1 matching over 9 bases. V lost 9 bases, J lost 7 bases, and 15 bases stayed unmatched. This CDR3 contains 16 residues. In germline, CDR1 is LNHDA, CDR2 SQIVND (reference sequence).

The chain couples TRBV10-3 to TRBJ1-3, with D tentatively TRBD1 (5 bases). V shed 10 bases and J shed 1 base, with 17 bases lying between them. This CDR3 has 15 amino acids. Germline-derived CDR1 and CDR2 are ENHRY and SYGVKD. CDR3 protein: CATLDSYISGNTIYF. The CDR3, as DNA: TGTGCCACCCTCGACAGCTACATTTCTGGAAACACCATATATTTT.

The chain couples TRBV5-1 to TRBJ2-2; possible D gene TRBD2, 7 bases. Germline lookup yields CDR1 SGHRS and CDR2 YFSETQ. This CDR3 region has 15 residues. V lost 1 base and J lost 3, with 10 bases in between. The CDR3 spells CASSLRGGDTGELFF. In DNA, the CDR3 is TGCGCCAGCAGCTTGAGGGGGGGTGACACCGGGGAGCTGTTTTTT.

The chain recombines TRBV11-2 with TRBJ2-1; perhaps TRBD2 as D (5 bases). The V and J ends lost 0 bases and 0 bases respectively, with 9 bases between them. In germline, CDR1 is SGHAT, CDR2 FQNNGV. The CDR3 covers 16 residues. The chain's CDR3 is CASSLDEGSSYNEQFF. As DNA, the CDR3 is TGTGCCAGCAGCTTAGATGAGGGAAGCTCCTACAATGAGCAGTTCTTC.

The V and J genes are TRBV9 and TRBJ2-2; no reliable D call. The length of the CDR3 is 15 residues. Trimming removed 4 bases from V and 5 bases from J, with 15 bases in between. Looked up from germline, CDR1 is SGDLS and CDR2 is YYNGEE. The CDR3 loop reads CASSPRPARTGELFF. Here the CDR3 DNA reads TGTGCCAGCAGCCCGCGCCCCGCGAGGACCGGGGAGCTGTTTTTT.

V usage is TRBV7-6 and J usage is TRBJ2-1; 11 positions match TRBD2. CDR3 length equals 15 residues. The V gene's germline CDR1 is SGHVS and CDR2 FNYEAQ. J lost 5 bases, V lost 4 bases, and 4 bases had no gene match. The CDR3 region is CASSSSGRKDNEQFF. The CDR3 bases are TGTGCCAGCAGCTCTAGCGGGAGGAAGGACAATGAGCAGTTCTTC.

The chain carries TRBV11-3 and TRBJ2-7, with D tentatively TRBD1 (6 bases). Germline values: CDR1 SGHNT, CDR2 YENEEA. This CDR3 has 14 amino acids. Trimming took off 3 bases at V and 5 bases at J, with 14 bases between the two ends. CDR3 protein: CASSLGLRGDEQYF. CDR3 sequence (DNA): TGTGCCAGCAGCTTGGGTCTCAGGGGAGACGAGCAGTACTTC.

The J gene is TRBJ2-5, the V gene TRBV10-3; 11 bases match TRBD2. This CDR3 contains 15 residues. V dropped 6 bases and J dropped 0; count of bases not matched to a gene: 3. Germline CDR1 reads ENHRY; CDR2 reads SYGVKD. The CDR3: CAIRKLAGDQETQYF. The CDR3 bases are TGTGCCATCAGGAAACTAGCGGGAGACCAAGAGACCCAGTACTTC.

The sample holds one count of this clone. The chain carries TRBV6-1 and TRBJ1-1; D is unresolved. The CDR3 is made up of 12 amino acids. CDR1 and CDR2 from the germline V gene are MNHNS and SASEGT. V gave up 2 bases and J gave up 10 bases, with 11 bases separating them. DNA of the CDR3: TGTGCCAGCAGTGAAACTAGGATTACAGCTTTCTTT. It specifies CASSETRITAFF.